Listed here are 16 T cell receptor beta chains from one sample, sequenced in a study of control samples from healthy donors and cancer patients. Clones were read by immunoSEQ multiplex PCR, and TCRdb kept only the in-frame ones, dropping some. The sample lists 120,000 to 150,000 clones; around 92% were seen once. The sample consisted of blood. These receptors all come from a man aged 25-40 years in good health.

The CDR3 loop reads CASSTLDRRPYNEQFF. DNA for the CDR3: TGTGCCAGCAGTACACTGGACAGGCGCCCCTACAATGAGCAGTTCTTC. V gene TRBV28 combines with J gene TRBJ2-1; 7 bases line up with TRBD1. Germline CDR1 and CDR2: MDHEN and SYDVKM. V was pared by 5 bases and J by 2 bases, with 9 bases of the junction left unmatched. CDR3 length: 16 amino acids.

V is TRBV27 and J is TRBJ2-1, with 9 bases lining up with TRBD2. The germline gives CDR1 MNHEY, CDR2 SMNVEV (reference sequence). J gave up 10 bases and V 2 bases, and 9 bases lay outside the gene matches. The CDR3 consists of 15 residues. For the CDR3, the DNA is TGTGCCAGCAGTTTAGCGGGGGGGCGGTTATGGGAGCAGTTCTTC. This codes for CASSLAGGRLWEQFF.

This sequence joins TRBV20-1 and TRBJ1-2; no definite D call. V dropped 6 bases and J dropped 4 bases, with 9 bases sitting between them. This CDR3 is 11 amino acids long. Germline-derived CDR1 and CDR2 are DFQATT and SNEGSKA (reference sequence). CDR3 sequence reads: CSAFSRYGYTF. CDR3 bases: TGCAGTGCCTTCTCTCGCTATGGCTACACCTTC.

The J gene is TRBJ1-5, the V gene TRBV29-1, with no clear D. This CDR3 comprises 12 residues. V was pared by 5 bases and J by 2 bases, with 7 bases between. Germline values: CDR1 SQVTM, CDR2 ANQGSEA. The CDR3 nucleotides read TGCAGCGTTCGGACTGGCAATCAGCCCCAGCATTTT. This gives the protein CSVRTGNQPQHF.

The chain couples TRBV24-1 to TRBJ2-4, with 9 bases aligning to TRBD2. CDR1 and CDR2 (germline): KGHDR, SFDVKD. J was trimmed by 2 bases and V by 5 bases; bases with no gene match: 15. This CDR3 is built from 19 residues. Here the CDR3 reads CATSARRRGGYLSKNIQYF. The CDR3 DNA follows: TGTGCCACCAGTGCCCGCCGGCGGGGGGGCTATTTGTCCAAAAACATTCAGTACTTC.

This clone has a handful of counts. The V gene is TRBV4-2, the J gene TRBJ1-6; D not certain. Deletions cut 0 bases from V and 6 bases from J, with 27 bases between. The CDR3 has 21 amino acids. Germline lookup yields CDR1 LGHNA and CDR2 YNFKEQ. The DNA for the CDR3 is TGTGCCAGCAGCCAAGACATCCCGGGTGGCCTATTTTCGAGGGCTAATTCACCCCTCCACTTT. Protein sequence: CASSQDIPGGLFSRANSPLHF.

This chain connects TRBV28 to TRBJ2-3; 12 nucleotides align to TRBD1. In germline, CDR1 is MDHEN, CDR2 SYDVKM. There are 18 residues in the CDR3. J was trimmed by 8 bases and V by 6 bases; bases with no gene match: 18. The CDR3 here is CASSRGRGTGGKMGTQYF. CDR3 bases: TGTGCCAGCAGCCGGGGTAGGGGGACAGGGGGCAAGATGGGTACGCAGTATTTT.

The chain links TRBV5-4 to TRBJ2-1; 9 bases agree with TRBD2. The V segment lost 4 bases and the J segment 9 bases; nucleotides outside the gene matches: 14. CDR3 length: 16 residues. Germline lookup yields CDR1 SGHNT and CDR2 YYREEE (reference sequence). CDR3 bases: TGTGCCAGCAGCGAGGGAAAGACTAGCGGCCGCCTTGAGCAGTTCTTC. Translation gives CASSEGKTSGRLEQFF.

This chain uses TRBV4-1 with TRBJ2-7; possibly TRBD2 for D (6 bases). The CDR3 is made up of 17 amino acids. V was shortened by 0 bases and J by 6 bases, with 21 bases between the two germline ends. Germline CDR1 reads MGHRA; CDR2 reads YSYEKL. The CDR3 nucleotides are TGCGCCAGCAGCCAAGATGTGGTGGGCGGGGTATTCCCCGAGCAGTACTTC. The encoded protein is CASSQDVVGGVFPEQYF.

This chain joins TRBV6-5 and TRBJ2-2; 9 positions agree with TRBD2. V lost 6 bases to trimming and J lost 2 bases; unmatched junction nucleotides: 4. The CDR3 is 15 residues long. Per the germline V gene, CDR1 is MNHEY and CDR2 is SVGAGI. CDR3 sequence reads: CASRASGVNTGELFF. Here the CDR3 DNA reads TGTGCCAGCAGGGCTAGCGGGGTAAACACCGGGGAGCTGTTTTTT.

The chain carries TRBV7-9 and TRBJ1-1; D unresolved. This CDR3 has 16 residues. V was pared by 4 bases and J by 0 bases, with 15 bases between. Germline V CDR1 and CDR2: SEHNR, FQNEAQ (reference sequence). Here the CDR3 DNA reads TGTGCCAGCAGCTCAGCGGACCTATTTATGAACACTGAAGCTTTCTTT. It specifies CASSSADLFMNTEAFF.

The chain links TRBV7-9 to TRBJ2-2; maybe TRBD1 (6 bases). V was clipped by 3 bases and J by 1 base, with 6 bases between them. From germline, CDR1 is SEHNR and CDR2 FQNEAQ (reference sequence). The CDR3 sequence is 14 residues long. The CDR3 loop reads CASSLTGNTGELFF. CDR3 coding DNA: TGTGCCAGCAGCTTGACAGGGAACACCGGGGAGCTGTTTTTT.

This clone appeared once. The genes are TRBV5-1 and TRBJ1-1, with D maybe TRBD1 (5 bases). CDR1 is SGHRS and CDR2 is YFSETQ in the germline V gene. The CDR3 extends over 15 amino acids. V was trimmed by 0 bases and J by 1 base, leaving 10 bases between them. CDR3 in DNA: TGCGCCAGCAGCTTGGTAGGGGATCCGAACACTGAAGCTTTCTTT. It codes for CASSLVGDPNTEAFF.

The rearrangement uses TRBV19 and TRBJ1-2; D gene unclear. The CDR3 runs to 12 residues. V shed 4 bases and J shed 7 bases, with 10 bases lying between them. Per the germline V gene, CDR1 is LNHDA and CDR2 is SQIVND (reference sequence). CDR3: CASSSGRIGYTF. DNA for the CDR3: TGTGCCAGTAGTAGTGGTAGGATTGGCTACACCTTC. Complete variable domain (other parts from reference TRBV19 and TRBJ1-2): DGGITQSPKYLFRKEGQNVTLSCEQNLNHDAMYWYRQDPGQGLRLIYYSQIVNDFQKGDIAEGYSVSREKKESFPLTVTSAQKNPTAFYLCASSSGRIGYTFGSGTRLTVV.

This chain connects TRBV25-1 to TRBJ1-4; D gene unclear. The germline V gene has CDR1 MGHDK and CDR2 SYGVNS. V lost 3 bases and J lost 5, with 16 bases in between. The CDR3 sequence is 16 residues long. CDR3 DNA sequence: TGTGCCAGCAGTGAGCACCCTCTCCGGCCAAATGAAAAACTGTTTTTT. It specifies CASSEHPLRPNEKLFF.

Only one count was recorded for this clone. CDR3 nucleotide sequence: TGTGCCAGCAGTCGTAGGGACGCCAGAAAAAACATTCAGTACTTC. This gives the protein CASSRRDARKNIQYF. The chain has TRBV2 and TRBJ2-4; D might be TRBD1 or TRBD2, each matching 5 bases. Germline V gene lookup returns CDR1 SNHLY and CDR2 FYNNEI. Deletions cut 5 bases from V and 4 bases from J, with 15 bases between. There are 15 residues in the CDR3.